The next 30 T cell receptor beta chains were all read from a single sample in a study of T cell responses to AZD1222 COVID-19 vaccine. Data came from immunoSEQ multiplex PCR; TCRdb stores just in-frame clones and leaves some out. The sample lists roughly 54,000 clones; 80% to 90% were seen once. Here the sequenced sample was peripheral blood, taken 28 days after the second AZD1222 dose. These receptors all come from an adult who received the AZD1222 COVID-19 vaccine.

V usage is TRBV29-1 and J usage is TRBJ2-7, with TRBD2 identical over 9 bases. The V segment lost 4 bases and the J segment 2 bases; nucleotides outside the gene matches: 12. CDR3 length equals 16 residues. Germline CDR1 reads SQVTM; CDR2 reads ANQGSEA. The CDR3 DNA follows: TGCAGCGTTGGTGCAGGTGGCGGGAGGGCGGCCTACGAGCAGTACTTC. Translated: CSVGAGGGRAAYEQYF.

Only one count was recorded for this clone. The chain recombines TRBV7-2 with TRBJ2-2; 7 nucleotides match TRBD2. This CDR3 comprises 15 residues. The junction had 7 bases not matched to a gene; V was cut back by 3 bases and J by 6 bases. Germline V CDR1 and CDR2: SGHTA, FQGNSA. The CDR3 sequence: CASSFQSGRAGELFF. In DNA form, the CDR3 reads TGTGCCAGCAGCTTTCAGTCAGGGAGGGCCGGGGAGCTGTTTTTT.

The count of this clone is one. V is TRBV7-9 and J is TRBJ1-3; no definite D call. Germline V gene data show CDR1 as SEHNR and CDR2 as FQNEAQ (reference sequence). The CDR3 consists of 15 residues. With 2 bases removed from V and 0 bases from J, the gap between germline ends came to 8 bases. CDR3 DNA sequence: TGTGCCAGCAGCTTATCAGCGTTCTCTGGAAACACCATATATTTT. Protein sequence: CASSLSAFSGNTIYF. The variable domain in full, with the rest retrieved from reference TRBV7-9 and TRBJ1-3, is DTGVSQNPRHKITKRGQNVTFRCDPISEHNRLYWYRQTLGQGPEFLTYFQNEAQLEKSRLLSDRFSAERPKGSFSTLEIQRTEQGDSAMYLCASSLSAFSGNTIYFGEGSWLTVV.

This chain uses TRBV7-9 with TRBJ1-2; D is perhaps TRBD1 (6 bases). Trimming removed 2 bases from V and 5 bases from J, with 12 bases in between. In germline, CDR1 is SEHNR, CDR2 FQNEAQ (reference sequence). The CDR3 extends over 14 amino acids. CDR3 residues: CASSLPGAGYGYTF. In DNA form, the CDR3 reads TGTGCCAGCAGCTTACCGGGGGCCGGGTATGGCTACACCTTC.

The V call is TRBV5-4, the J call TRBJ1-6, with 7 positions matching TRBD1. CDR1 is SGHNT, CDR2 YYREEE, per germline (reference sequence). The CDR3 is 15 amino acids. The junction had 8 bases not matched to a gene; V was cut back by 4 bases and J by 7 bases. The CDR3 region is CASSPRGGRNSPLHF. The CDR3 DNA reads TGTGCCAGCAGCCCCAGAGGGGGCAGGAATTCACCCCTCCACTTT. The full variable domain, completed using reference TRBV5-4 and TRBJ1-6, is ETGVTQSPTHLIKTRGQQVTLRCSSQSGHNTVSWYQQALGQGPQFIFQYYREEENGRGNFPPRFSGLQFPNYSSELNVNALELDDSALYLCASSPRGGRNSPLHFGNGTRLTVT.

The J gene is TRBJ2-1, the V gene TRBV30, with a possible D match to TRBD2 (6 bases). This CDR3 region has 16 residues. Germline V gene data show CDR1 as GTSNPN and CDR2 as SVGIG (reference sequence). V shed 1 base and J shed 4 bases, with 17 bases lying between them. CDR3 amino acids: CAWSGGGAANYNEQFF. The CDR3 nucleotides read TGTGCCTGGAGTGGGGGAGGCGCGGCAAATTACAATGAGCAGTTCTTC.

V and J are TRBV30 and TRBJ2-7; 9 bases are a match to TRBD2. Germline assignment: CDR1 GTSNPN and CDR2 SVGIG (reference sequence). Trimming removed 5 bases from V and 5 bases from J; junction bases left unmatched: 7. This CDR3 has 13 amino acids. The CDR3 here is CAWGAGLANEQYF. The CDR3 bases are TGTGCCTGGGGTGCGGGACTAGCAAACGAGCAGTACTTC.

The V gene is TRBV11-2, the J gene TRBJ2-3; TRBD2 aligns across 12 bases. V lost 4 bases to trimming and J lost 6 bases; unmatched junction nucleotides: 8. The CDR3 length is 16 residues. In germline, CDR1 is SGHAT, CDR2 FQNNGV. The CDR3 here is CASSSRTSGVSDTQYF. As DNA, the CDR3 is TGTGCCAGCAGCTCCCGGACTAGCGGGGTCTCGGATACGCAGTATTTT. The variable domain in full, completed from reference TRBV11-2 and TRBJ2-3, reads EAGVAQSPRYKIIEKRQSVAFWCNPISGHATLYWYQQILGQGPKLLIQFQNNGVVDDSQLPKDRFSAERLKGVDSTLKIQPAKLEDSAVYLCASSSRTSGVSDTQYFGPGTRLTVL.

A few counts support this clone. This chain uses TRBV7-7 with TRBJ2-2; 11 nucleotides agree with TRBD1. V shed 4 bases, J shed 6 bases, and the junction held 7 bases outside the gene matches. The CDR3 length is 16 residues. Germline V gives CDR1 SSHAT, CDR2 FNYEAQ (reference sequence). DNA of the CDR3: TGTGCCAGCAGCTCACGTCCGGGACAGGGGGCCGGGGAGCTGTTTTTT. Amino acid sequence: CASSSRPGQGAGELFF.

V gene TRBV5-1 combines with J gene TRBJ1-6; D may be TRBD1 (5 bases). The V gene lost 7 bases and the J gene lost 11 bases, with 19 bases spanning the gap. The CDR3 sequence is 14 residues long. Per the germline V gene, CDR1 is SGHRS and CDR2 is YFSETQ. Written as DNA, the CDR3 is TGCGCCAGCCGACCGGGCCAAGGGGCCACACCCCTCCACTTT. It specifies CASRPGQGATPLHF.

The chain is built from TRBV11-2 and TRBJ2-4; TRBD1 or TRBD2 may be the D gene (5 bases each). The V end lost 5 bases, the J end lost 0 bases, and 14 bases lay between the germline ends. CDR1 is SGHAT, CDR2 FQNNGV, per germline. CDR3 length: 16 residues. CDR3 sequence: CASSRRGDLAKNIQYF. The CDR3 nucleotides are TGTGCCAGCAGCCGACGAGGGGATTTAGCCAAAAACATTCAGTACTTC.

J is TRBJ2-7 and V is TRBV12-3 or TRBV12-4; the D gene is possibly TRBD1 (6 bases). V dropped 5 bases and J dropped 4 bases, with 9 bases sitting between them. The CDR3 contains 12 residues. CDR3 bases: TGTGCCAGCAGTCGAACAGGGTACGAGCAGTACTTC. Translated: CASSRTGYEQYF.

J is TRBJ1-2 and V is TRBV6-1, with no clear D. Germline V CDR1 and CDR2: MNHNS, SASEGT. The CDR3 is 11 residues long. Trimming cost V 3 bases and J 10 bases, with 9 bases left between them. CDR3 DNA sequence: TGTGCCAGCAGTGAGGGTGGAGCCTACACCTTC. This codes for CASSEGGAYTF.

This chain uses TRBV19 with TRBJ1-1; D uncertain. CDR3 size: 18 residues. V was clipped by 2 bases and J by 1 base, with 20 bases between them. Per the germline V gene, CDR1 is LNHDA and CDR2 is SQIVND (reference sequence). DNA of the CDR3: TGTGCCAGTAGTATACCGATCATCCCCGGACGGGGGAACACTGAAGCTTTCTTT. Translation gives CASSIPIIPGRGNTEAFF.

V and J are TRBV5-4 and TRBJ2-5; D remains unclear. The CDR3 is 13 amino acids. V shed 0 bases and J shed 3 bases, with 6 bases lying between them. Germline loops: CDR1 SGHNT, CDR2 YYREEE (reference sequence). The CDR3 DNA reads TGTGCCAGCAGCTTGGTCTCAGAAGAGACCCAGTACTTC. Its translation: CASSLVSEETQYF.

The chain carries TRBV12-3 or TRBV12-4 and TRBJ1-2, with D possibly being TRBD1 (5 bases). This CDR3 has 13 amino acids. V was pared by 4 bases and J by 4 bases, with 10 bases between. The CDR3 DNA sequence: TGTGCCAGCAGTTCCGGGACCCCCTATGGCTACACCTTC. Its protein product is CASSSGTPYGYTF.

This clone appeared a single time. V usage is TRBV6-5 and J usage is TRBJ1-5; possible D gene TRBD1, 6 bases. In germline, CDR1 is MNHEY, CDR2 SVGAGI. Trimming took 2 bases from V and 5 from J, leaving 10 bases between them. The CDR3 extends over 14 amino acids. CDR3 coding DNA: TGTGCCAGCAGTTACGTACCAGGGGATCAGCCCCAGCATTTT. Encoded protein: CASSYVPGDQPQHF.

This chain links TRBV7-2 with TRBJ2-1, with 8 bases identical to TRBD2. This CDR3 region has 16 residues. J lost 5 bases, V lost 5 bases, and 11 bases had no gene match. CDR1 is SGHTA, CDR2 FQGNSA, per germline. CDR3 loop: CASSPRTSGFNNEQFF. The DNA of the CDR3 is TGTGCCAGCAGCCCAAGAACTAGCGGATTTAACAATGAGCAGTTCTTC.

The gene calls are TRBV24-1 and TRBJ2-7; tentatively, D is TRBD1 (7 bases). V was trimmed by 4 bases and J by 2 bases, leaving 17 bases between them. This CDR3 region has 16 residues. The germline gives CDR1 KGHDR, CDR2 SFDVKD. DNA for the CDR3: TGTGCCACCAGTGACGCCCAGGGGGGCCCCCCCTACGAGCAGTACTTC. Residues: CATSDAQGGPPYEQYF.

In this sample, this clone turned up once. Here the CDR3 reads CASKPVSGSNYGYTF. The CDR3 bases are TGTGCCAGTAAGCCCGTCTCCGGATCTAACTATGGCTACACCTTC. The chain recombines TRBV19 with TRBJ1-2, with D uncertain. This CDR3 is 15 amino acids long. Germline V CDR1 and CDR2: LNHDA, SQIVND (reference sequence). Trimming left V 7 bases short and J 0 bases short, with 15 bases between.

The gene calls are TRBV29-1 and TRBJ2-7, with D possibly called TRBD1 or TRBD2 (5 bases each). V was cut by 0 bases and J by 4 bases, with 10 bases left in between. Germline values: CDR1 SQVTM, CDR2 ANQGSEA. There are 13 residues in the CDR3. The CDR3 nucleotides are TGCAGCGTTGAAGATGGGGACGGATACGAGCAGTACTTC. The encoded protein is CSVEDGDGYEQYF.

CDR3 coding DNA: TGTGCCTGGAGTGCGCTAAATGAGCAGTTCTTC. Amino acid sequence: CAWSALNEQFF. The chain employs TRBV30 and TRBJ2-1, with D unclear. The V gene lost 1 base and the J gene lost 7 bases, with 5 bases spanning the gap. CDR1 is GTSNPN and CDR2 is SVGIG in the germline V gene (reference sequence). The CDR3 loop spans 11 amino acids.

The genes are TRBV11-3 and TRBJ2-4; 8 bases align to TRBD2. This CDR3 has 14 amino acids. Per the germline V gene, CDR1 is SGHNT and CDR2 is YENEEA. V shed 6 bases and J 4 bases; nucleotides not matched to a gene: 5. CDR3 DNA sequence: TGTGCCAGCAGTCCGTTAGCGGGAAAAAACATTCAGTACTTC. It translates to CASSPLAGKNIQYF.

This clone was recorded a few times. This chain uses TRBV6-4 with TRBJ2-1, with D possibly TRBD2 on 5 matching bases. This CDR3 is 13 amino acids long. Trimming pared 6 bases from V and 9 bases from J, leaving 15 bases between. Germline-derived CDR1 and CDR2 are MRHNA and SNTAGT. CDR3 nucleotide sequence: TGTGCCAGCAGATCCCAACCTAGCTCTGAGCAGTTCTTC. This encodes CASRSQPSSEQFF.

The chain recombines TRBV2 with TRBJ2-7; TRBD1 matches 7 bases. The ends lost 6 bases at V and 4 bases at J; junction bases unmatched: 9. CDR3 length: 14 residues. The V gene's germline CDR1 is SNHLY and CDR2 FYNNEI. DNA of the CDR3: TGTGCCAGCAGCGCGGACAGGCGTGGGTACGAGCAGTACTTC. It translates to CASSADRRGYEQYF.

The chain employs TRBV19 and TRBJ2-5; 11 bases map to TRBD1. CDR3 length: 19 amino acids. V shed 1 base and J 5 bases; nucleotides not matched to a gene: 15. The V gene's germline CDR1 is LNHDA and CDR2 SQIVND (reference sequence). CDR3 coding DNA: TGTGCCAGTAGTATAGGCTCCGGGAGTGGACAGGGGGCGGAGGAGACCCAGTACTTC. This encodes CASSIGSGSGQGAEETQYF.

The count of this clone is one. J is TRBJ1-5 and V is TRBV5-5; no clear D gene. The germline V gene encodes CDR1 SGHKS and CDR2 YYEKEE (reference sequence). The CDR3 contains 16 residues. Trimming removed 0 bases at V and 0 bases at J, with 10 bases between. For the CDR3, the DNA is TGTGCCAGCAGCTTGGTGGCAGCCGATAGCAATCAGCCCCAGCATTTT. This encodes CASSLVAADSNQPQHF.

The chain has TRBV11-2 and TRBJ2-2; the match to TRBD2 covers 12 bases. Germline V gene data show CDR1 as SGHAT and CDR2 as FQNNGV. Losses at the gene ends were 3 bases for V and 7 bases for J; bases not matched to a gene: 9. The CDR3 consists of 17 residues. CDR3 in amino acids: CASSFPTSGSPGGELFF. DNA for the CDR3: TGTGCCAGCAGCTTTCCGACTAGCGGGAGTCCCGGCGGGGAGCTGTTTTTT.

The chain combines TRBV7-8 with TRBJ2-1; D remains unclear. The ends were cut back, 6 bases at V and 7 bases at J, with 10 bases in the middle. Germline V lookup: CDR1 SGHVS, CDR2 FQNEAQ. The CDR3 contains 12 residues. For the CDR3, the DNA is TGTGCCAGCAGGGAAGTGGGAAATGAGCAGTTCTTC. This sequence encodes CASREVGNEQFF. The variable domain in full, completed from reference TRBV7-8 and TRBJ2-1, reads GAGVSQSPRYKVAKRGQDVALRCDPISGHVSLFWYQQALGQGPEFLTYFQNEAQLDKSGLPSDRFFAERPEGSVSTLKIQRTQQEDSAVYLCASREVGNEQFFGPGTRLTVL.

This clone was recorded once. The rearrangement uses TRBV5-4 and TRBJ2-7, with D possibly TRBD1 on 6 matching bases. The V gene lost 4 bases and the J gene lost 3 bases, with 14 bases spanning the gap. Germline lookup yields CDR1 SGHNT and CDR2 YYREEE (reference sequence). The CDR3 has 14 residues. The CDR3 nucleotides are TGTGCCAGCAGCAATGACAGGCTAGGCTACGAGCAGTACTTC. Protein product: CASSNDRLGYEQYF. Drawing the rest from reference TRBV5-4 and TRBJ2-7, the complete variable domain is ETGVTQSPTHLIKTRGQQVTLRCSSQSGHNTVSWYQQALGQGPQFIFQYYREEENGRGNFPPRFSGLQFPNYSSELNVNALELDDSALYLCASSNDRLGYEQYFGPGTRLTVT.